Presented here are 29 T cell receptor beta chains from one specimen sequenced in a study of CD8+ T cells in alopecia areata. Regarding treatment: oral pan-JAK inhibitor, 5-10 mg twice daily. In each case, RNA was isolated and then reverse transcribed into cDNA as the sequencing template. Clones were read by immunoSEQ multiplex PCR, and TCRdb kept only the in-frame ones, dropping some. The repertoire holds roughly 200,000 clones, with roughly three fifths as singletons. The specimen was CD8+ T cells sorted from blood, collected at week 24, from a patient treated with tofacitinib. These receptors were collected from a human donor with alopecia areata.

The chain uses TRBV11-2 and TRBJ2-7; perhaps D is TRBD1 or TRBD2 (5 bases each). The germline V gene encodes CDR1 SGHAT and CDR2 FQNNGV. This CDR3 spans 13 amino acids. V was cut by 5 bases and J by 5 bases, with 13 bases left in between. The CDR3 bases are TGTGCCAGCAGCCCGGGACCTGAGGACGAGCAGTACTTC. Protein product: CASSPGPEDEQYF.

The V call is TRBV27, the J call TRBJ2-4, with 8 bases that match TRBD1. This CDR3 has 18 residues. Per the germline V gene, CDR1 is MNHEY and CDR2 is SMNVEV (reference sequence). Trimming took 0 bases from V and 0 from J; bases not matched to a gene: 7. CDR3 sequence (DNA): TGTGCCAGCAGTTTATCGATTCGGACAGGGCTAGCCAAAAACATTCAGTACTTC. Its protein is CASSLSIRTGLAKNIQYF.

The V call is TRBV30, the J call TRBJ2-5; no firm D call. The CDR3 covers 12 residues. V lost 3 bases to trimming and J lost 4 bases, with 9 bases between them. Germline loops: CDR1 GTSNPN, CDR2 SVGIG (reference sequence). Here the CDR3 DNA reads TGTGCCTGGAGCGACTCCCCAGAGACCCAGTACTTC. Translated, it gives CAWSDSPETQYF.

This chain links TRBV5-1 with TRBJ2-1, with 7 bases that match TRBD1. CDR1 is SGHRS and CDR2 is YFSETQ in the germline V gene. J gave up 4 bases and V 3 bases, and 10 bases lay outside the gene matches. The CDR3 runs to 16 residues. This CDR3 is CASSSDRDRLYNEQFF. DNA for the CDR3: TGCGCCAGCAGCTCGGACCGGGACAGACTATACAATGAGCAGTTCTTC.

This clone turned up a few times. The V and J genes are TRBV18 and TRBJ2-2; TRBD1 agrees at 8 bases. Germline assignment: CDR1 KGHSH and CDR2 LQKENI. The ends lost 2 bases at V and 4 bases at J; junction bases unmatched: 6. The CDR3 is 16 residues long. The CDR3 DNA reads TGTGCCAGCTCACCATACGGACAGGGCGCCACCGGGGAGCTGTTTTTT. This sequence encodes CASSPYGQGATGELFF.

J is TRBJ2-5 and V is TRBV2; a possible D gene is TRBD2 (6 bases). This CDR3 contains 13 residues. Deletions cut 2 bases from V and 5 bases from J, with 9 bases between. Germline CDR1 and CDR2: SNHLY and FYNNEI. The DNA of the CDR3 is TGTGCCAGCAGTGAATACCGGGGGGAGACCCAGTACTTC. Translated: CASSEYRGETQYF. The full variable domain, completed using reference TRBV2 and TRBJ2-5, is EPEVTQTPSHQVTQMGQEVILRCVPISNHLYFYWYRQILGQKVEFLVSFYNNEISEKSEIFDDQFSVERPDGSNFTLKIRSTKLEDSAMYFCASSEYRGETQYFGPGTRLLVL.

The genes are TRBV10-3 and TRBJ2-7, with 10 bases aligning to TRBD1. CDR3 length: 18 amino acids. Germline-derived CDR1 and CDR2 are ENHRY and SYGVKD. Trimming took 8 bases from V and 2 from J; bases not matched to a gene: 18. CDR3 protein: CAIAGLGQGKMGTYEQYF. The CDR3 DNA follows: TGTGCCATCGCGGGTCTGGGACAGGGGAAGATGGGGACCTACGAGCAGTACTTC.

This clone was seen once. This CDR3 is also generated by other DNA sequences in the sample. The chain has TRBV9 and TRBJ2-7; 10 bases match TRBD2. Germline-derived CDR1 and CDR2 are SGDLS and YYNGEE. With V trimmed by 3 bases and J by 4 bases, 19 bases remained unmatched. This CDR3 contains 19 residues. CDR3 nucleotides: TGTGCCAGCAGCGCGAACTATGGGCTAGCGGGGGCCCGTCATTACGAGCAGTACTTC. It translates to CASSANYGLAGARHYEQYF.

The V gene is TRBV7-9, the J gene TRBJ2-7; 8 bases line up with TRBD1. V trimming: 4 bases; J trimming: 6 bases; junction bases outside the gene matches: 2. In germline, CDR1 is SEHNR, CDR2 FQNEAQ (reference sequence). This CDR3 is 12 amino acids long. CDR3 nucleotide sequence: TGTGCCAGCAGCTCCGACAGGGGCGAGCAGTACTTC. Translation gives CASSSDRGEQYF.

This clone was observed a single time. The chain combines TRBV6-1 with TRBJ2-2; tentative D call: TRBD2 (8 bases). The length of the CDR3 is 14 residues. Between the trimmed V and J ends, which lost 6 bases and 7 bases, there was a span of 15 bases. Germline CDR1 is MNHNS and CDR2 is SASEGT. The CDR3: CASSGDSGSGELFF. The CDR3 DNA reads TGTGCCAGCAGCGGGGACAGCGGGAGCGGGGAGCTGTTTTTT.

The genes are TRBV29-1 and TRBJ2-1, with D possibly being TRBD1 (6 bases). Germline CDR1 reads SQVTM; CDR2 reads ANQGSEA. Trimming took 4 bases from V and 9 from J, leaving 13 bases between them. This CDR3 region has 12 residues. This CDR3 reads CSVAHRAGEQFF. CDR3 nucleotides: TGCAGCGTTGCGCACAGGGCCGGTGAGCAGTTCTTC.

The V and J genes are TRBV6-6 and TRBJ1-4; unclear D gene. V lost 3 bases, J lost 4 bases, and 12 bases lay in between. This CDR3 has 15 amino acids. CDR1 and CDR2 (germline): MNHNY, SVGAGI (reference sequence). The CDR3 coding sequence is TGTGCCAGCAGTTATTCACTCTGGGGTAATGAAAAACTGTTTTTT. Translating it yields CASSYSLWGNEKLFF.

V usage is TRBV9 and J usage is TRBJ2-1; D not resolved. The CDR3 has 13 amino acids. V lost 3 bases to trimming and J lost 0 bases, with 4 bases between them. The germline CDR1 and CDR2 sequences are SGDLS and YYNGEE. The CDR3 bases are TGTGCCAGCAGCGCCAGCTCCTACAATGAGCAGTTCTTC. Translating it yields CASSASSYNEQFF.

This clone appeared many times. The rearrangement joins TRBV7-9 to TRBJ2-7; perhaps TRBD1 as D (5 bases). CDR1 and CDR2 (germline): SEHNR, FQNEAQ (reference sequence). This CDR3 comprises 17 residues. Trimming removed 2 bases at V and 0 bases at J, with 17 bases between. The CDR3 DNA reads as TGTGCCAGCAGCTTATTCCCCAGCAGGGCTAGCTCCTACGAGCAGTACTTC. Amino acid sequence: CASSLFPSRASSYEQYF.

This chain uses TRBV13 with TRBJ1-1; D possibly corresponds to TRBD1 (6 bases). Germline assignment: CDR1 PRHDT and CDR2 FYEKMQ (reference sequence). The CDR3 is made up of 15 amino acids. The V gene lost 4 bases and the J gene lost 1 base, with 13 bases spanning the gap. The CDR3 sequence: CASSSPGATNTEAFF. CDR3 bases: TGTGCCAGCAGCTCGCCAGGGGCCACGAACACTGAAGCTTTCTTT.

The rearrangement uses TRBV29-1 and TRBJ1-4; 7 positions match TRBD1. Germline loops: CDR1 SQVTM, CDR2 ANQGSEA. This CDR3 contains 13 residues. J gave up 3 bases and V 7 bases, and 5 bases lay outside the gene matches. In nucleotides, the CDR3 is TGCAGCGCCAAGGGGGCGTCTAATGAAAAACTGTTTTTT. This encodes CSAKGASNEKLFF.

This clone was seen more than once but under ten times. The J gene is TRBJ2-4, the V gene TRBV6-1; a weak D match, TRBD1 (5 bases). CDR3 length: 16 residues. Germline CDR1 MNHNS, CDR2 SASEGT. V was cut by 4 bases and J by 0 bases, with 13 bases left in between. CDR3 region: CASSVLSGRAKNIQYF. The CDR3 nucleotides are TGTGCCAGCAGTGTCTTGTCAGGGCGAGCCAAAAACATTCAGTACTTC.

J is TRBJ2-1 and V is TRBV27, with D possibly being TRBD2 (6 bases). This CDR3 region has 15 residues. Germline CDR1 MNHEY, CDR2 SMNVEV (reference sequence). Trimming stripped 2 bases from V and 0 bases from J, with 8 bases between. The CDR3: CASSLALASYNEQFF. CDR3 DNA sequence: TGTGCCAGCAGTTTAGCACTAGCCTCCTACAATGAGCAGTTCTTC.

The gene calls are TRBV30 and TRBJ2-3; maybe TRBD1 (5 bases). The V gene lost 8 bases and the J gene lost 3 bases, with 15 bases spanning the gap. CDR3 length equals 13 residues. Germline V lookup: CDR1 GTSNPN, CDR2 SVGIG (reference sequence). CDR3: CALAGLITDTQYF. The CDR3 DNA sequence: TGTGCCCTGGCAGGGTTAATAACAGATACGCAGTATTTT.

The DNA for the CDR3 is TGTGCCAGCACTAGCGGGGGGGCCTCCGGGGAGCTGTTTTTT. Protein: CASTSGGASGELFF. This chain links TRBV13 with TRBJ2-2, with 12 bases fitting TRBD2. After removal of 7 bases from V and 6 bases from J, the junction contained 3 bases not matched to a gene. The CDR3 extends over 14 amino acids. The germline V gene has CDR1 PRHDT and CDR2 FYEKMQ (reference sequence).

V is TRBV7-8 and J is TRBJ2-1; D possibly corresponds to TRBD2 (6 bases). CDR1 SGHVS and CDR2 FQNEAQ come from the germline V gene. The CDR3 is 13 residues long. The V gene lost 1 base and the J gene lost 8 bases, with 9 bases spanning the gap. CDR3 region: CASSLVGEDEQFF. CDR3 sequence (DNA): TGTGCCAGCAGCTTAGTAGGGGAGGATGAGCAGTTCTTC.

The gene calls are TRBV4-1 and TRBJ2-3, with unresolved D. The V gene lost 6 bases and the J gene lost 3 bases, with 10 bases spanning the gap. CDR1 and CDR2 (germline): MGHRA, YSYEKL. This CDR3 has 13 amino acids. CDR3 sequence: CASRGGQTDTQYF. The CDR3 nucleotides are TGCGCCAGCAGGGGTGGGCAGACAGATACGCAGTATTTT.

The chain joins TRBV5-4 to TRBJ2-4, with TRBD1 identical over 9 bases. Germline lookup yields CDR1 SGHNT and CDR2 YYREEE (reference sequence). There are 14 residues in the CDR3. V was clipped by 4 bases and J by 11 bases; unmatched bases: 10. CDR3 coding DNA: TGTGCCAGCAGCGGGGACAGGGACGAACATTTTCAGTACTTC. Translated: CASSGDRDEHFQYF.

The chain links TRBV6-5 to TRBJ2-5, with a tentative D call TRBD2 (5 bases). Trimming took off 2 bases at V and 2 bases at J, with 9 bases between the two ends. Germline CDR1 reads MNHEY; CDR2 reads SVGAGI. The CDR3 sequence is 14 residues long. CDR3 coding DNA: TGTGCCAGCAGTTACGCCGGGGTTCAAGAGACCCAGTACTTC. Translated, it gives CASSYAGVQETQYF.

The chain is built from TRBV15 and TRBJ1-1; unclear D gene. Germline CDR1 LNHNV, CDR2 YYDKDF (reference sequence). The V and J ends lost 6 bases and 0 bases respectively, with 20 bases between them. CDR3 size: 17 residues. CDR3 coding DNA: TGTGCCACCAGAGGCCCGGCAGGCAAGTCACTGAACACTGAAGCTTTCTTT. It codes for CATRGPAGKSLNTEAFF. The whole variable domain, remainder taken from reference TRBV15 and TRBJ1-1, is DAMVIQNPRYQVTQFGKPVTLSCSQTLNHNVMYWYQQKSSQAPKLLFHYYDKDFNNEADTPDNFQSRRPNTSFCFLDIRSPGLGDTAMYLCATRGPAGKSLNTEAFFGQGTRLTVV.

This sequence joins TRBV30 and TRBJ1-1; D gene ambiguous. CDR1 GTSNPN and CDR2 SVGIG come from the germline V gene (reference sequence). The CDR3 contains 13 residues. Between the trimmed V and J ends, which lost 1 base and 0 bases, there was a span of 6 bases. The CDR3 is CAWSELVNTEAFF. DNA of the CDR3: TGTGCCTGGAGTGAATTAGTGAACACTGAAGCTTTCTTT.

This clone turned up a few times. The V call is TRBV5-6, the J call TRBJ1-2; D is ambiguous. The germline gives CDR1 SGHDT, CDR2 YYEEEE. The CDR3 spans 12 residues. The V end lost 2 bases, the J end lost 7 bases, and 9 bases lay between the germline ends. The CDR3 sequence is CASSFGNLGYTF. The CDR3, as DNA: TGTGCCAGCAGCTTCGGGAATCTTGGCTACACCTTC.

The gene calls are TRBV30 and TRBJ2-1; D is ambiguous. The V end lost 2 bases, the J end lost 8 bases, and 4 bases lay between the germline ends. The CDR3 has 10 residues. Looked up from germline, CDR1 is GTSNPN and CDR2 is SVGIG (reference sequence). The CDR3 reads CAWSRHEQFF. The CDR3 DNA sequence: TGTGCCTGGAGTCGCCATGAGCAGTTCTTC.

This clone was observed a few times. The chain carries TRBV2 and TRBJ1-4, with 9 bases fitting TRBD1. With V trimmed by 0 bases and J by 10 bases, 6 bases remained unmatched. Germline loops: CDR1 SNHLY, CDR2 FYNNEI. The CDR3 has 15 amino acids. The CDR3 loop is CASSEAAQGAGKLFF. DNA of the CDR3: TGTGCCAGCAGTGAAGCGGCACAGGGGGCAGGAAAACTGTTTTTT.